The present entry profiles one TCR beta chain with its context. Its antigen is unknown. No much larger clonotype is one base removed from it; base qualities were not supplied. Libraries came from PCR. These reads were obtained on an Illumina HiSeq 2500. TCR library preparation used molecular barcoding, with unique molecular identifiers applied to normalize quantification of the TCRbeta repertoire. TCRdb trimmed public reads at Q25 via fastp, called clones via MiXCR and kept in-frame beta chains. Identical CDR3 protein sequences are pooled into one entry, listed with their most common genes and DNA. Within this sample are some 350,000 distinct CDR3 sequences, with around 16% of them counted one time only. Roughly 40% of the sample lies in the top ten. This sample is part of a study of T-cell reconstitution after alpha-beta-depleted transplantation in children (dated by TCRdb to the mid-2010s). About the study as a whole: Using TCR repertoire profiling, the study followed T-cell immune reconstitution in a quantitative way in children after TCRalphabeta/CD19-depleted allogeneic hematopoietic cell transplantation.

The CDR3, cysteine through phenylalanine, is 16 amino acids long. Only the CDR3 part of the read is kept: 48 bases, read in frame from the first base. The germline V end is reduced by 2 bases and the J end by 3 bases; junction bases left unmatched: 7. CDR1 is given as SGHTA and CDR2 as FQGNSA, both from the germline V gene. The research as a whole found: Hyperexpanded clone frequencies declined over subsequent months; after one year, T-cell counts and TCRbeta diversity were mostly attributed to newly produced T cells. In some patients, the high TCRbeta diversity seen at day 60 was put down to recipient T cells and intrathymic progenitors that had survived conditioning. The apparently early alphabetaT-cell count recovery about two months after transplant was reportedly dependent on only several hundred rapidly expanded clones derived from non-depleted graft cells.

Interpreted using the paper, the treatment or condition label stands for: allogeneic hematopoietic cell transplantation with graft depleted of TCRalphabeta T cells and CD19 B cells. TCRalphabeta/CD19-depleted allogeneic hematopoietic cell grafts were given to the transplant recipients, all of whom were children. This specimen was PBMCs, mostly from graft donor cells, taken 360 days after TCRalphabeta/CD19-depleted stem cell transplant. This receptor was taken from a male patient under 10 years old who had a stem cell transplant for acute lymphoblastic leukemia, so the T cells may come from the graft donor. The rearranged chain carries TRBV7-2 and TRBJ2-1; 7 bases in the middle match TRBD2. The CDR3 protein: CASSLQGGSGYNEQFF. The DNA sequence is TGTGCCAGCAGCTTACAGGGAGGGTCGGGCTACAATGAGCAGTTCTTC.